The 15 T cell receptor beta chains listed next were all sequenced from one sample in a study of blood T cells in healthy people across ages. It was with a sample-barcoded 5' primer and a J-beta primer mix that a second PCR of about 6 to 12 cycles was run. TCRdb used MiXCR to reprocess the 5' RACE reads, holding one entry per CDR3 protein. The sample contains 1.8 million or so distinct CDR3 sequences, about 39% of which appear only once. Sequencing input: blood. The receptors were sampled from a human donor in good health.

V usage is TRBV28 and J usage is TRBJ2-1; D remains ambiguous. Germline V gene lookup returns CDR1 MDHEN and CDR2 SYDVKM. Trimming cost V 2 bases and J 10 bases, with 15 bases left between them. This CDR3 has 14 residues. The CDR3 DNA reads as TGTGCCAGCAGTTTAGGTCCCGATCCGGGCGAGCAGTTCTTC. Translation gives CASSLGPDPGEQFF.

This clonotype was recorded many times. J is TRBJ2-7 and V is TRBV4-3; D may correspond to TRBD1 or TRBD2 (5 bases each). The CDR3 sequence is 16 residues long. From germline, CDR1 is LGHNA and CDR2 YSLEER. V lost 2 bases, J lost 0 bases, and 14 bases lay in between. The CDR3 loop is CASSQSYGGVSYEQYF. DNA of the CDR3: TGCGCCAGCAGCCAAAGCTATGGGGGAGTCTCCTACGAGCAGTACTTC.

This clonotype was seen a handful of times. V usage is TRBV9 and J usage is TRBJ2-1, with TRBD1 matching over 7 bases. V lost 3 bases to trimming and J lost 10 bases; unmatched junction nucleotides: 16. Looked up from germline, CDR1 is SGDLS and CDR2 is YYNGEE. CDR3 length: 16 residues. CDR3 DNA sequence: TGTGCCAGCAGCGCGTATCGGGACAGCGCCAAGGGGGAGCAGTTCTTC. Its protein product is CASSAYRDSAKGEQFF.

The V and J genes are TRBV10-3 and TRBJ2-7; D is unclear. CDR3 length equals 16 residues. V gave up 3 bases and J gave up 0 bases, with 15 bases separating them. Germline CDR1 and CDR2: ENHRY and SYGVKD. The CDR3 loop reads CAISDIDPTNSYEQYF. The CDR3, as DNA: TGTGCCATCAGTGATATCGATCCCACAAACTCCTACGAGCAGTACTTC.

This clonotype has at least ten counts. The V call is TRBV29-1, the J call TRBJ2-3; the D is unclear. Germline V CDR1 and CDR2: SQVTM, ANQGSEA. V was trimmed by 4 bases and J by 9 bases, leaving 17 bases between them. The CDR3 is 13 residues long. The CDR3 region has the DNA TGCAGCGTTGGTCCAAATGTGAGGACGACGCAGTATTTT. It specifies CSVGPNVRTTQYF.

This clonotype occurred a few times. The rearrangement uses TRBV10-3 and TRBJ2-3; tentative D call: TRBD2 (5 bases). This CDR3 comprises 15 residues. V lost 0 bases and J 0 bases, leaving 7 bases between the germline ends. Germline CDR1 is ENHRY and CDR2 is SYGVKD. This CDR3 reads CAISESSASTDTQYF. Here the CDR3 DNA reads TGTGCCATCAGTGAGTCTAGCGCTAGCACAGATACGCAGTATTTT.

The J gene is TRBJ2-3, the V gene TRBV4-1, with 7 bases that match TRBD2. CDR3 size: 15 residues. Trimming removed 4 bases from V and 5 bases from J; junction bases left unmatched: 9. The V gene's germline CDR1 is MGHRA and CDR2 YSYEKL. CDR3 nucleotide sequence: TGCGCCAGCAGCCGCGCGGGGAGGGCTGGAGATACGCAGTATTTT. Its protein product is CASSRAGRAGDTQYF.

Turning to this clonotype: Sequence at one end of the junction differs from germline and may be a read error. The chain joins TRBV5-1 to TRBJ1-2; D remains ambiguous. The CDR3 length is 15 residues. Per germline, CDR1 SGHRS and CDR2 YFSETQ. The CDR3 coding sequence is TGCGCCAGCAGCTTGGACCGGCCCCCTAACTATGGTTACACCTTC. Amino acids: CASSLDRPPNYGYTF.

This sequence joins TRBV6-4 and TRBJ1-1; D is unclear. V was trimmed by 7 bases and J by 5 bases, leaving 14 bases between them. In germline, CDR1 is MRHNA, CDR2 SNTAGT. CDR3 size: 13 residues. CDR3 region: CASKQERDTEAFF. Here the CDR3 DNA reads TGTGCCAGCAAACAAGAAAGGGATACTGAAGCTTTCTTT.

The chain uses TRBV29-1 and TRBJ2-7, with 7 nucleotides matching TRBD2. Germline V CDR1 and CDR2: SQVTM, ANQGSEA. CDR3 length: 12 amino acids. The J segment lost 6 bases and the V segment lost 1 base, leaving 3 bases of the junction unmatched. The CDR3 sequence is CSVEVGEGEQYF. The CDR3 region has the DNA TGCAGCGTTGAAGTCGGGGAGGGCGAGCAGTACTTC.

This clonotype was seen a handful of times. The J gene is TRBJ1-2, the V gene TRBV5-5, with D possibly being TRBD1 (5 bases). This CDR3 region has 13 residues. CDR1 is SGHKS and CDR2 is YYEKEE in the germline V gene (reference sequence). The V end lost 6 bases, the J end lost 4 bases, and 13 bases lay between the germline ends. CDR3 sequence: CASTTEGPYGYTF. CDR3 bases: TGTGCCAGCACCACCGAGGGGCCCTATGGCTACACCTTC.

The rearrangement links TRBV18 to TRBJ1-1, with D unresolved. The CDR3 covers 15 residues. The V gene's germline CDR1 is KGHSH and CDR2 LQKENI. The V end was cut by 6 bases, the J end by 1 base, with 15 bases between. In DNA form, the CDR3 reads TGTGCCAGCTCCCTCGGGGAAATCCCGAACACTGAAGCTTTCTTT. Translating gives CASSLGEIPNTEAFF.

The rearrangement links TRBV29-1 to TRBJ2-2; D is undetermined. Per germline, CDR1 SQVTM and CDR2 ANQGSEA. Trimming stripped 4 bases from V and 5 bases from J, with 14 bases between. The CDR3 covers 14 residues. CDR3 nucleotide sequence: TGCAGCGTTGGCAACCCGACGGAGACCGGGGAGCTGTTTTTT. Protein sequence: CSVGNPTETGELFF.

The rearrangement joins TRBV25-1 to TRBJ1-1, with a possible D match to TRBD1 (5 bases). This CDR3 has 15 amino acids. Trimming took off 1 base at V and 5 bases at J, with 14 bases between the two ends. Germline V gene lookup returns CDR1 MGHDK and CDR2 SYGVNS. CDR3 in amino acids: CASSEFAGAGTEAFF. For the CDR3, the DNA is TGTGCCAGCAGTGAATTTGCCGGGGCGGGAACTGAAGCTTTCTTT.

This chain connects TRBV9 to TRBJ2-1; D may be TRBD1 (6 bases). Germline CDR1 SGDLS, CDR2 YYNGEE. This CDR3 contains 14 residues. Trimming pared 3 bases from V and 2 bases from J, leaving 9 bases between. In DNA form, the CDR3 reads TGTGCCAGCAGCGAGGACAGCGCCTACAATGAGCAGTTCTTC. Translating gives CASSEDSAYNEQFF. Filled out from reference TRBV9 and TRBJ2-1, the complete variable domain reads DSGVTQTPKHLITATGQRVTLRCSPRSGDLSVYWYQQSLDQGLQFLIQYYNGEERAKGNILERFSAQQFPDLHSELNLSSLELGDSALYFCASSEDSAYNEQFFGPGTRLTVL.